This T cell receptor beta chain was identified during a study of CXCR3-negative and CXCR3-positive naive CD8 T cells. UMI-labeled TRB cDNA libraries were prepared by 5' RACE. TCRdb reprocessed the 5' RACE reads and reports one entry per CDR3 protein, with no DNA. The sample shows 100,000 to 150,000 distinct CDR3 sequences, and 0.45% to 0.55% sits with its ten largest clones. This receptor was taken from a human donor in good health. Some clones in this sample may be carry-over from other donors' samples. Sequencing input: naive CXCR3- CD8+ T cells from blood. As for subset: CD45RO-CCR7+CD27+CD95- naive CD8+ T cells lacking CXCR3 (TNR3-).

The CDR3: CASSEAGTGFTGELFF. The chain joins TRBV2 to TRBJ2-2; TCRdb picks TRBD1, but there is no DNA to check that call. This CDR3 has 16 residues. In germline, CDR1 is SNHLY, CDR2 FYNNEI.